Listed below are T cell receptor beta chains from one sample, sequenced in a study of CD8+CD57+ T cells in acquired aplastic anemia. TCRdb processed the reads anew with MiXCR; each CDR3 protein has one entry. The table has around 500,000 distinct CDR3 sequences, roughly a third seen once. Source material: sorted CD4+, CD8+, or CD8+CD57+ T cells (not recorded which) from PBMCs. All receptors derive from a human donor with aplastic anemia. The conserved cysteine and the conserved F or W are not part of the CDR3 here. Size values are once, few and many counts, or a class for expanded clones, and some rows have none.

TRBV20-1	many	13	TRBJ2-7	SGAGRKVRLDEQY
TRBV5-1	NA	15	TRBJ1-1	ASSTSPGTGLNTEAF
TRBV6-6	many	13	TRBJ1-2	ASSYGAGVNYGYT
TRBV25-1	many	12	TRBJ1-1	ASSESGRNTEAF
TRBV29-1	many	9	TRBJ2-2	SFGLAGELF
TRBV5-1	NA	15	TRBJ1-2	ASSLASGTGSNYGYT
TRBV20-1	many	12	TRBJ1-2	SARGRFRGGGYT
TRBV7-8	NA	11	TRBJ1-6	ASSLDRNQLLH
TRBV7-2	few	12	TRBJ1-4	ASSLEAYDEKLF
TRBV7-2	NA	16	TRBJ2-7	ASSLAFSGMRSSYEQY
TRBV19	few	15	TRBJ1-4	ASSLPSRGGLEEKLF
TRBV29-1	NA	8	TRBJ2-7	SVEVGEQY
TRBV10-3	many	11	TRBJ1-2	AIKGTGHYGYT
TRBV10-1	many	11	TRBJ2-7	ASSERGLPEQY
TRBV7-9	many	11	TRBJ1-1	ASSSAGHTEAF
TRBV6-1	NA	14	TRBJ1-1	ASSESVLLAYTEAF
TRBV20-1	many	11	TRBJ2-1	SESRGTYNEQF
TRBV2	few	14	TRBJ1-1	ASRERPGLGNTEAF
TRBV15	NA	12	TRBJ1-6	ASSSRDGNSPLH
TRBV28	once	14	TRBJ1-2	ASSPSTGRVLYGYT
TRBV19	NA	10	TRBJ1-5	ASNGRDQPQH
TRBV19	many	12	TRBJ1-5	ASSIERVSQPQH
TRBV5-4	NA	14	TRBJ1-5	ASSLGAGDRNQPQH
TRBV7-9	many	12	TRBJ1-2	ASSYRAGNYGYT
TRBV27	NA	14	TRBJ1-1	ASSNPPGQVNTEAF
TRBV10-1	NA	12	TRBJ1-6	ASSGGGRDSPLH
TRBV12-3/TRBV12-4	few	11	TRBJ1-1	ASTARANTEAF
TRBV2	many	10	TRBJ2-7	ASRGGVYEQY
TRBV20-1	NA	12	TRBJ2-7	SARGDRSEYEQY
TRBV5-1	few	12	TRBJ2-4	ASSVVGSRDIQY
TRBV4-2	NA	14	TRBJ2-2	ASSQGAQGLAGELF
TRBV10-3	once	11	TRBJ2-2	AIRELAGGELF
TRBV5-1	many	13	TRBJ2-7	ASSLAGGRNDEQY
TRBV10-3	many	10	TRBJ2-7	AISESTREQY
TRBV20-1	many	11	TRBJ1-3	SAGRETGNTIY
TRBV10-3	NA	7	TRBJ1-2	AINYGYT
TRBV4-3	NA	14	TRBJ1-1	ASSQDLGPLNTEAF
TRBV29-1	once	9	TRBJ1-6	SVLEGSPLH
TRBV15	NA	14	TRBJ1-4	ATSRDPAGQREKLF
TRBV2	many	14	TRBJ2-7	ASSDGVVGSSYEQY
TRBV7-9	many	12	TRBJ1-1	ASSSRAGNTEAF